This T cell receptor (beta chain) appears in the sequencing data of a study of blood T cell repertoires in COVID-19 (dated by TCRdb to 2020 to 2022). Background on the whole study: Samples from collaborators originated in the United States, Italy and Spain and spanned both the acute and convalescent phases of COVID-19. The prospective study material was composed of cDNA or gDNA derived from T cells, B-cell-depleted T cells, or PBMCs. The dataset comprised deeply sampled blood TCRbeta repertoires from subjects exposed to, actively infected with, or recovered from COVID-19. The repertoires were released in a freely available public database intended as a resource for research on the immune response to SARS-CoV-2. Samples were obtained from the ongoing ImmuneRACE study (first 160 participants) and from about 1,300 subjects provided by 6 global collaborators. Nearly every sample came with metadata listing a de-identified subject ID, COVID-19 status, age in years and sex. Where HLA class I and class II types were available, the types were taken from metadata supplied by the sample provider, not from assay-based typing.

The immunoSEQ Assay, a bias-controlled multiplex PCR, was used to amplify TCRbeta CDR3 regions from genomic DNA. The published analysis was carried out like this. The number of nucleated cells in each sample was estimated from the amplification of reference gene primers within the assay. To quantify the absolute abundance of each unique TCRbeta CDR3 rearrangement, sequence reads were collapsed and filtered. For each sample, productive Simpson clonality was calculated by taking the square root of Simpson's diversity index across productive rearrangements. In TCRdb, the immuneACCESS table is reduced to in-frame sequences with V and J assigned. These tables do not hold every clone; where another copy was compared, an unresolved V gene accounts for under half, and the others remain unexplained. For V, J and clone size, that table is used; D and trimming come from the DNA. The sample contains 250,000 to 400,000 clones, almost 90% of them found a single time. Roughly 2.9% of the sample is held by the ten biggest clonotypes.

In Seattle, one collaborating source enrolled patients while the infection was active and tracked those patients longitudinally over the course of disease. Each collaborating institution followed its own protocols to collect whole blood in K2EDTA tubes. For TCRbeta analysis, collaborators shipped samples in one of three forms: frozen whole blood, isolated PBMCs, or DNA extracted from either of those sample types. Broader findings and caveats from the paper: The quantity of clinical and demographic metadata differed by source and by participant and was supplied without curation.

The germline V and J ends show losses of 1 base and 10 bases respectively, and no gene match explains 5 bases of the junction. Via the germline V gene (reference sequence), CDR1 is LNHDA and CDR2 SQIVND. The CDR3 spans 14 residues, from the cysteine through the phenylalanine. Just the 42-base CDR3 DNA is kept, in frame starting at base 1. As to this clone: It lacks a known antigen. Within one base of it there is no much larger clone, and no base qualities were kept.

The clonotype originates from a woman aged 30 to 39 with COVID-19, enrolled during active disease. Source material: peripheral blood. The rearrangement joined TRBV19 to TRBJ2-7; a stretch of 12 junction bases matches TRBD2. The CDR3 amino acid sequence is: CASSIGLAGADQYF. The sequence in DNA is TGTGCCAGTAGTATAGGACTAGCGGGAGCGGATCAGTACTTC. Joined to the reference TRBV19 and TRBJ2-7 proteins, this CDR3 gives the full variable domain: DGGITQSPKYLFRKEGQNVTLSCEQNLNHDAMYWYRQDPGQGLRLIYYSQIVNDFQKGDIAEGYSVSREKKESFPLTVTSAQKNPTAFYLCASSIGLAGADQYFGPGTRLTVT.